Presented here are 23 T cell receptor beta chains from one specimen sequenced in a study of CD8+ T cells in alopecia areata. RNA was extracted and reverse transcribed into cDNA as the sequencing template. The data were produced by immunoSEQ multiplex PCR, yet TCRdb's version contains in-frame clones alone and is incomplete. This table holds almost 250,000 clones, roughly two thirds found once. Sequencing used CD4+ T cells sorted from blood, obtained at week 0. The receptors come from a human donor with alopecia areata.

CDR3 amino acids: CASSHPRGRNYEQYF. In DNA form, the CDR3 reads TGTGCCAGCAGCCATCCAAGGGGCCGCAACTACGAGCAGTACTTC. This sequence joins TRBV14 and TRBJ2-7; weak D call: TRBD1 (5 bases). Germline lookup yields CDR1 SGHDN and CDR2 FVKESK. The CDR3 is 15 amino acids. V gave up 3 bases and J gave up 3 bases, with 15 bases separating them.

The CDR3, as DNA: TGTGCCAGCAGCCCTCGAGGGATGAACACTGAAGCTTTCTTT. It translates to CASSPRGMNTEAFF. The V call is TRBV14, the J call TRBJ1-1; D uncertain. The germline CDR1 and CDR2 sequences are SGHDN and FVKESK. This CDR3 has 14 residues. V lost 4 bases, J lost 0 bases, and 9 bases lay in between.

The CDR3 sequence: CAISGTGDRTDTQYF. The CDR3 DNA is TGTGCCATCAGTGGCACGGGGGATCGCACAGATACGCAGTATTTT. The chain links TRBV10-3 to TRBJ2-3; tentative D call: TRBD2 (6 bases). The V and J ends lost 4 bases and 1 base respectively, with 12 bases between them. The CDR3 runs to 15 residues. Germline lookup yields CDR1 ENHRY and CDR2 SYGVKD.

This CDR3 is CAWSAGQGNYGYTF. The CDR3 DNA follows: TGTGCCTGGAGTGCAGGGCAAGGAAACTATGGCTACACCTTC. The rearrangement uses TRBV30 and TRBJ1-2; D possibly corresponds to TRBD1 (5 bases). This CDR3 contains 14 residues. CDR1 and CDR2 (germline): GTSNPN, SVGIG (reference sequence). Trimming pared 1 base from V and 2 bases from J, leaving 11 bases between.

The rearrangement joins TRBV30 to TRBJ1-2; D is uncertain. V was pared by 5 bases and J by 4 bases, with 14 bases between. The CDR3 extends over 13 amino acids. Per germline, CDR1 GTSNPN and CDR2 SVGIG (reference sequence). DNA for the CDR3: TGTGCCTGGTTTTCCGGACGGAGCTATGGCTACACCTTC. Its translation is CAWFSGRSYGYTF.

The rearrangement uses TRBV5-4 and TRBJ1-1, with TRBD1 matching over 8 bases. Trimming removed 5 bases from V and 0 bases from J; junction bases left unmatched: 9. From germline, CDR1 is SGHNT and CDR2 YYREEE (reference sequence). The CDR3 extends over 16 amino acids. In DNA, the CDR3 is TGTGCCAGCAGGCATACCCGACAGGGGATGAACACTGAAGCTTTCTTT. Protein sequence: CASRHTRQGMNTEAFF.

The chain employs TRBV4-1 and TRBJ1-4; D gene ambiguous. Germline V gives CDR1 MGHRA, CDR2 YSYEKL. The length of the CDR3 is 19 residues. Trimming removed 0 bases from V and 8 bases from J, with 25 bases in between. CDR3 protein: CASSQDFPPRGRLGEKLFF. The CDR3 DNA sequence: TGCGCCAGCAGCCAAGATTTCCCCCCTCGAGGGCGGCTCGGCGAAAAACTGTTTTTT.

This clone came up once. V is TRBV29-1 and J is TRBJ1-1, with D perhaps matching TRBD1 (5 bases). This CDR3 comprises 13 residues. V was cut by 7 bases and J by 1 base, with 13 bases left in between. The germline gives CDR1 SQVTM, CDR2 ANQGSEA. The CDR3 sequence is CSARRDGNTEAFF. DNA of the CDR3: TGCAGCGCTAGACGGGACGGGAACACTGAAGCTTTCTTT.

CDR3 sequence (DNA): TGTGCCTGTGGGGGGATGCAAGTCGCAGATACGCAGTATTTT. Translation: CACGGMQVADTQYF. The rearrangement links TRBV30 to TRBJ2-3; D possibly corresponds to TRBD2 (6 bases). This CDR3 is 14 amino acids long. Per the germline V gene, CDR1 is GTSNPN and CDR2 is SVGIG (reference sequence). V shed 6 bases and J shed 4 bases, with 17 bases lying between them.

In its sample, this clone was seen a few times. Within the sample, other DNA sequences also encode this same CDR3. The chain joins TRBV5-1 to TRBJ2-3; no reliable D call. In germline, CDR1 is SGHRS, CDR2 YFSETQ. The V end was cut by 0 bases, the J end by 3 bases, with 2 bases between. This CDR3 region has 12 residues. The CDR3 region is CASSLETDTQYF. The CDR3 DNA sequence: TGCGCCAGCAGCTTGGAAACAGATACGCAGTATTTT.

The chain couples TRBV30 to TRBJ2-1, with 9 bases that match TRBD2. V shed 0 bases, J shed 7 bases, and the junction held 10 bases outside the gene matches. The CDR3 has 16 residues. Germline CDR1 and CDR2: GTSNPN and SVGIG (reference sequence). The CDR3 nucleotides are TGTGCCTGGAGTGTACGTCGCGGGGGGGCGTGGAATGAGCAGTTCTTC. This translates into CAWSVRRGGAWNEQFF.

The DNA of the CDR3 is TGTGCCAGCAGCGGACAGCCCAATTCACCCCTCCACTTT. Translated, it gives CASSGQPNSPLHF. This chain links TRBV7-9 with TRBJ1-6; a weak D match, TRBD1 (6 bases). V gave up 5 bases and J gave up 7 bases, with 9 bases separating them. The CDR3 is 13 amino acids. Germline loops: CDR1 SEHNR, CDR2 FQNEAQ (reference sequence).

This chain connects TRBV4-3 to TRBJ2-6; TRBD2 matches 9 bases. Trimming at V came to 4 bases and at J to 4 bases, leaving 8 bases not matched to a gene. In germline, CDR1 is LGHNA, CDR2 YSLEER. The CDR3 is made up of 17 amino acids. CDR3 in amino acids: CASSRSGLAAGANVLTF. The CDR3 DNA is TGCGCCAGCAGCCGGTCGGGACTAGCTGCCGGGGCCAACGTCCTGACTTTC.

This chain connects TRBV4-1 to TRBJ1-6; TRBD1 might be the D (5 bases). The V end was cut by 0 bases, the J end by 14 bases, with 14 bases between. Germline values: CDR1 MGHRA, CDR2 YSYEKL. This CDR3 contains 14 residues. In DNA form, the CDR3 reads TGCGCCAGCAGCCAAGATCCGACAGTCGAAGCCCTCCACTTT. Translating it yields CASSQDPTVEALHF.

A few counts support this clone. The chain links TRBV4-3 to TRBJ2-7; 9 nucleotides line up with TRBD1. The ends lost 0 bases at V and 2 bases at J; junction bases unmatched: 5. The CDR3 has 16 amino acids. Germline V gene sequence: CDR1 LGHNA, CDR2 YSLEER. CDR3 protein: CASSQDWGQGAYEQYF. In DNA, the CDR3 is TGCGCCAGCAGCCAAGATTGGGGACAGGGCGCCTACGAGCAGTACTTC.

This sequence joins TRBV30 and TRBJ1-2; weak D call: TRBD1 (5 bases). This CDR3 has 12 amino acids. Trimming left V 7 bases short and J 4 bases short, with 13 bases between. The germline V gene has CDR1 GTSNPN and CDR2 SVGIG (reference sequence). The DNA for the CDR3 is TGTGCCTCATCTGGTGGGGGCTATGGCTACACCTTC. Its translation is CASSGGGYGYTF.

Regarding this clone: One end of the junction varies from germline; a read error may be responsible. The rearrangement links TRBV30 to TRBJ1-1, with unresolved D. The CDR3 loop spans 11 amino acids. Germline V CDR1 and CDR2: GTSNPN, SVGIG (reference sequence). The CDR3 is CARSLGTEAFF. The CDR3 nucleotides read TGTGCCCGGAGTCTGGGGACTGAAGCTTTCTTT.

This clone was seen only a few times. The rearrangement links TRBV6-5 to TRBJ2-7; D possibly corresponds to TRBD1 (7 bases). CDR3 size: 14 residues. Germline V lookup: CDR1 MNHEY, CDR2 SVGAGI. V lost 6 bases to trimming and J lost 4 bases, with 16 bases between them. CDR3 DNA sequence: TGTGCCAGCAGCCCAGCAGGGGGAGGATACGAGCAGTACTTC. Translation gives CASSPAGGGYEQYF.

V is TRBV30 and J is TRBJ2-5; D is undetermined. The germline CDR1 and CDR2 sequences are GTSNPN and SVGIG (reference sequence). The CDR3 runs to 13 residues. The germline V and J ends were trimmed by 7 bases and 5 bases, with 17 bases remaining between them. CDR3 DNA sequence: TGTGCCTCCAACCGGGCCTTGGGGGAGACCCAGTACTTC. Translated, it gives CASNRALGETQYF.

The chain carries TRBV29-1 and TRBJ1-2, with 9 bases aligning to TRBD1. The germline V gene has CDR1 SQVTM and CDR2 ANQGSEA. The length of the CDR3 is 14 residues. V lost 4 bases and J lost 0; bases outside the gene matches: 3. The CDR3 DNA is TGCAGCGTTGTGGGGGACAGGGCTAACTATGGCTACACCTTC. It encodes CSVVGDRANYGYTF.

The chain has TRBV29-1 and TRBJ2-5; TRBD1 aligns across 7 bases. The CDR3 length is 13 residues. Germline lookup yields CDR1 SQVTM and CDR2 ANQGSEA. Trimming removed 2 bases from V and 1 base from J; junction bases left unmatched: 1. Here the CDR3 reads CSVEQGVQETQYF. The CDR3 nucleotides read TGCAGCGTTGAACAGGGGGTCCAAGAGACCCAGTACTTC.

The table lists this clone with a few counts. The V call is TRBV29-1, the J call TRBJ2-7; D is possibly TRBD2 (5 bases). The CDR3 sequence is 11 residues long. V was trimmed by 7 bases and J by 6 bases, leaving 13 bases between them. The germline V gene encodes CDR1 SQVTM and CDR2 ANQGSEA. The CDR3 reads CSASLGSEQYF. Here the CDR3 DNA reads TGCAGCGCGTCACTAGGGAGCGAGCAGTACTTC.

The chain is built from TRBV11-2 and TRBJ2-1; possibly TRBD1 for D (5 bases). CDR3 length equals 15 residues. The V and J ends lost 1 base and 0 bases respectively, with 7 bases between them. From germline, CDR1 is SGHAT and CDR2 FQNNGV. CDR3 loop: CASSLGGLSYNEQFF. The CDR3 DNA reads TGTGCCAGCAGCTTAGGGGGCCTCTCCTACAATGAGCAGTTCTTC. The entire variable domain, with the rest obtained from reference TRBV11-2 and TRBJ2-1, is as follows: EAGVAQSPRYKIIEKRQSVAFWCNPISGHATLYWYQQILGQGPKLLIQFQNNGVVDDSQLPKDRFSAERLKGVDSTLKIQPAKLEDSAVYLCASSLGGLSYNEQFFGPGTRLTVL.